This T cell receptor beta chain was documented in a study of shared clonotypes between healthy human individuals. Points from the study as a whole: Generally, estimated richness proved larger in naive subsets than it did in memory subsets. Shared clonotypes: about 5.3% naive CD4, around 3.5% naive CD8, roughly 2.4% memory CD4, approximately 0.41% memory CD8. Having only a few donors restricted how much genetic and exposure-history diversity was captured.

This clone was counted once. Its antigen is still unknown. In the same sample, other DNA sequences code for this CDR3. From germline, CDR1 is MDHEN and CDR2 SYDVKM. The CDR3 runs 13 residues. V lost 11 bases, J lost 4 bases, and 17 bases lay in between. TCRdb keeps only in-frame clones here, not all; method: immunoSEQ multiplex PCR. The table records about 2.3 million clones, approximately 95% of them present only once. Specimen: naive CD4+ T cells from PBMCs. Subset described: CD45RA+ positively selected. This TCR came from a man aged 18 to 29 in good health. Some clones in this sample may be carry-over from other donors' samples. The chain recombines TRBV28 with TRBJ2-5; D is unresolved. CDR3 residues: CASSPGDRETQYF. The CDR3 DNA reads TGTGCCTCCTCCCCGGGTGACCGAGAGACCCAGTACTTC.